Listed below are T cell receptor beta chains from one sample, sequenced in a study of shared clonotypes between healthy human individuals. The repertoire was sequenced with immunoSEQ multiplex PCR; TCRdb's copy has only in-frame clones and lacks some. Counted here are 650,000 to 800,000 clones, 72% occurring once; the ten biggest clones make up approximately 2%. Sample: memory CD4+ T cells sorted from blood. The receptors stem from a woman in her twenties or thirties in good health. CDR3s include the opening cysteine and the closing phenylalanine or tryptophan. A D gene is named only where the DNA matches it firmly. Clone size appears in some rows only: once, few, many, or a class for an expanded clone.

.	TRBV5-1	TRBJ2-4	.	CASSLDQYKDIQYF	TGCGCCAGCAGCTTGGATCAGTACAAGGACATTCAGTACTTC
TRBD1	TRBV19	TRBJ1-2	few	CASSIVQGNGYTF	TGTGCCAGTAGTATAGTACAGGGGAATGGCTACACCTTC
TRBD1	TRBV27	TRBJ2-1	many	CASFRDRGNNEQFF	TGTGCCAGTTTCCGGGACAGGGGAAACAATGAGCAGTTCTTC
.	TRBV6-5	TRBJ1-1	.	CASSYSDSNTEAFF	TGTGCCAGCAGTTACTCGGACTCGAACACTGAAGCTTTCTTT
.	TRBV7-3	TRBJ2-1	few	CASSLVRYNEQFF	TGTGCCAGCAGCTTAGTCCGTTACAATGAGCAGTTCTTC
.	TRBV21-1	TRBJ1-5	.	CASFWDSNQPQHF	TGTGCCAGCTTCTGGGATAGCAATCAGCCCCAGCATTTT
.	TRBV7-6	TRBJ2-6	.	CASSPTGRSGANVLTF	TGTGCCAGCAGCCCCACGGGACGCTCTGGGGCCAACGTCCTGACTTTC
.	TRBV7-9	TRBJ1-4	.	CASSYSFGNFAANEKLFF	TGTGCCAGCAGCTATTCTTTCGGGAACTTCGCGGCTAATGAAAAACTGTTTTTT
.	TRBV29-1	TRBJ1-4	.	CSVGGNTNEKLFF	TGCAGCGTCGGGGGGAATACTAATGAAAAACTGTTTTTT
TRBD1	TRBV7-9	TRBJ1-2	.	CASSLNRLTGTYGYTF	TGTGCCAGCAGCTTAAACCGGCTGACAGGGACCTATGGCTACACCTTC
.	TRBV19	TRBJ2-1	.	CASSIKPSVNPWGNNEQFF	TGTGCCAGTAGTATCAAACCTAGCGTAAACCCCTGGGGAAACAATGAGCAGTTCTTC
.	TRBV7-3	TRBJ2-7	.	CASSLGGGYEQYF	TGTGCCAGCAGCTTAGGTGGGGGATACGAGCAGTACTTC
TRBD1	TRBV5-1	TRBJ2-2	many	CASSLGDRDTGELFF	TGCGCCAGCAGCTTGGGGGACAGGGACACCGGGGAGCTGTTTTTT
.	TRBV7-9	TRBJ1-3	.	CASSLWYVREGVGNTIYF	TGTGCCAGCAGCTTATGGTATGTCCGGGAAGGGGTTGGAAACACCATATATTTT
.	TRBV28	TRBJ1-5	.	CASTGPNQPQHF	TGTGCCAGCACAGGGCCAAACCAGCCCCAGCATTTT
TRBD1	TRBV29-1	TRBJ1-1	.	CSVSGTGGVTNTEAFF	TGCAGCGTTTCCGGGACAGGGGGAGTTACGAACACTGAAGCTTTCTTT
.	TRBV7-8	TRBJ1-1	.	CASSLIRSGRSTEAFF	TGTGCCAGCAGCTTAATAAGGAGTGGGAGGAGCACTGAAGCTTTCTTT
.	TRBV28	TRBJ2-7	.	CASSAHRVLEQYF	TGTGCCAGCAGCGCTCATCGTGTTCTCGAGCAGTACTTC
TRBD1	TRBV6-6	TRBJ2-5	.	CASSYSPTGGTQYF	TGTGCCAGCAGTTACTCACCCACAGGGGGGACCCAGTACTTC
.	TRBV10-1	TRBJ1-1	few	CASRAHRDTEAFF	TGCGCCAGCAGGGCCCACAGGGACACTGAAGCTTTCTTT
.	TRBV5-1	TRBJ2-2	.	CASSSRTANTGELFF	TGCGCCAGCAGCTCCAGGACAGCGAACACCGGGGAGCTGTTTTTT
TRBD2	TRBV15	TRBJ2-3	.	CATESSGGGSTQYF	TGTGCCACGGAGTCTAGCGGTGGGGGTTCTACGCAGTATTTT
.	TRBV11-2	TRBJ1-2	.	CASSQVKPGLYGYTF	TGTGCCAGCAGCCAAGTCAAGCCAGGGTTGTATGGCTACACCTTC
.	TRBV2	TRBJ1-5	.	CASSEGQTINQPQHF	TGTGCCAGCAGTGAGGGCCAGACCATCAATCAGCCCCAGCATTTT
TRBD1	TRBV7-9	TRBJ2-1	few	CASSRGQGVINEQFF	TGTGCCAGCAGCCGCGGACAGGGGGTAATTAATGAGCAGTTCTTC
.	TRBV28	TRBJ1-4	.	CASSLNYQGGGEKLFF	TGTGCCAGCAGTCTAAACTATCAGGGAGGAGGTGAAAAACTGTTTTTT
TRBD1	TRBV2	TRBJ1-1	.	CASSDGEGAVLDTEAFF	TGTGCCAGCAGTGATGGGGAGGGGGCGGTTCTGGACACTGAAGCTTTCTTT
.	TRBV7-9	TRBJ2-5	.	CASSLALEGVRTQYF	TGTGCCAGCAGCTTAGCGCTCGAGGGTGTCCGGACCCAGTACTTC
.	TRBV11-2	TRBJ1-4	.	CASSRGEKLFF	TGTGCCAGCAGCAGGGGGGAAAAACTGTTTTTT
.	TRBV30	TRBJ2-5	.	CAWRGRQTQETQYF	TGTGCCTGGAGGGGCAGACAGACTCAAGAGACCCAGTACTTC
TRBD1	TRBV28	TRBJ2-4	few	CASRARDRVYLQYF	TGTGCCAGCAGGGCCCGGGACAGGGTCTACCTTCAGTACTTC
.	TRBV5-1	TRBJ2-1	few	CASSSTGSYNEQFF	TGCGCCAGCAGCTCCACTGGCTCCTACAATGAGCAGTTCTTC
TRBD1	TRBV6-1	TRBJ2-7	once	CASNGDGQGRYEQYF	TGTGCCAGCAATGGGGATGGACAGGGGAGGTACGAGCAGTACTTC
.	TRBV7-2	TRBJ2-7	.	CASSLVAAGISYEQYF	TGTGCCAGCAGTCTCGTCGCTGCGGGGATCTCCTACGAGCAGTACTTC
.	TRBV6-6	TRBJ2-3	.	CASSQLGGGPDTQYF	TGTGCCAGCAGTCAGCTGGGGGGTGGGCCAGATACGCAGTATTTT
.	TRBV5-8	TRBJ2-1	.	CASSLALGSSYNEQFF	TGTGCCAGCAGCTTGGCCCTGGGAAGCTCCTACAATGAGCAGTTCTTC
TRBD2	TRBV25-1	TRBJ2-4	few	CASTTSGANIQYF	TGTGCCAGCACAACTAGCGGAGCAAACATTCAGTACTTC
.	TRBV25-1	TRBJ1-4	.	CASSDIGREKLFF	TGTGCCAGCAGTGATATAGGCCGTGAAAAACTGTTTTTT
TRBD1	TRBV28	TRBJ2-2	once	CASNGQGDAARRPGELFF	TGTGCCAGCAACGGACAGGGAGACGCGGCGAGAAGACCCGGGGAGCTGTTTTTT
TRBD2	TRBV4-2	TRBJ2-7	.	CASSQPGTSVYEQYF	TGTGCCAGCAGCCAACCCGGGACTAGCGTATACGAGCAGTACTTC
.	TRBV18	TRBJ2-3	.	CASSRLGEGATDTQYF	TGTGCCAGCTCACGCCTAGGGGAGGGGGCAACAGATACGCAGTATTTT
.	TRBV28	TRBJ2-7	few	CATGTKSYEQYF	TGTGCCACCGGGACAAAGTCCTACGAGCAGTACTTC
.	TRBV27	TRBJ2-1	.	CASRIGTTTYNEQFF	TGTGCCAGCAGGATCGGAACCACCACCTACAATGAGCAGTTCTTC
.	TRBV4-2	TRBJ2-7	.	CASSTPAGGQGPNEQYF	TGTGCCAGCAGCACCCCCGCGGGGGGACAGGGTCCCAACGAGCAGTACTTC
.	TRBV19	TRBJ2-3	.	CASTPTGASTDTQYF	TGTGCCAGTACTCCTACAGGAGCTAGCACAGATACGCAGTATTTT